This is a list of T cell receptor beta chains from one sample in a study of T cells in Graves' hyperthyroidism and ophthalmopathy. TCRdb redid the calling of the multiplex PCR reads with MiXCR, one entry per CDR3 protein. The table includes over 400,000 distinct CDR3 sequences, about 20% detected once. The sequenced material came from blood. These receptors were taken from a woman in her 70s with Graves' ophthalmopathy. Each CDR3 is given with its conserved first and last residue. A D gene is named only where the DNA matches it firmly. For some rows the clone size is stated as once, few or many, or as a class when expanded; others skip it.

>TRBV18|few|.|TRBJ1-5
TGTGCCAGCTCTTCAGGGAGGGGAAACAATCAGCCCCAGCATTTT
CASSSGRGNNQPQHF
>TRBV2|many|.|TRBJ1-2
TGTGCCAGCAGTGAACTACAGGGAGGCTATGGCTACACCTTC
CASSELQGGYGYTF
>TRBV7-9|many|TRBD2|TRBJ2-7
TGTGCCAGCAGCTCACGGACTAGCGTTACCTACGAGCAGTACTTC
CASSSRTSVTYEQYF
>TRBV7-2|few|TRBD1|TRBJ2-7
TGTGCCAGCAGATTAGGAGGTAGCGCCGACAGGGACGAGCAGTACTTC
CASRLGGSADRDEQYF
>TRBV3-1|.|.|TRBJ1-6
TGTGCCAGCAGCCAAGTTTCTCCGCCCTCTCCTTCACCCCTCCACTTT
CASSQVSPPSPSPLHF
>TRBV30|.|.|TRBJ2-1
TGTGCCTGGAGCCCCAGTAGCCCCTACAATGAGCAGTTCTTC
CAWSPSSPYNEQFF
>TRBV28|few|.|TRBJ1-5
TGTGCCAGCAGTCCCTTGTATGGGACGGATAGGAGCAATCAGCCCCAGCATTTT
CASSPLYGTDRSNQPQHF
>TRBV5-1|.|TRBD1|TRBJ2-6
TGCGCCAGCAGACCGGGACAGGGGGGACCCTCTGGGGCCAACGTCCTGACTTTC
CASRPGQGGPSGANVLTF
>TRBV28|many|.|TRBJ1-1
TGTGCCAGCAGTTTGTGGGTGAATAGGCCGGGGCGGTTGAACACTGAAGCTTTCTTT
CASSLWVNRPGRLNTEAFF
>TRBV6-5|few|.|TRBJ2-3
TGTGCCAGCAGTTCACCTCCGGGACAAGGGCCAGATACGCAGTATTTT
CASSSPPGQGPDTQYF
>TRBV9|few|.|TRBJ2-7
TGTGCCAGCAGCGGGGGGGCAAGAAACTACGAGCAGTACTTC
CASSGGARNYEQYF
>TRBV7-2|many|.|TRBJ1-2
TGTGCCAGCAGCCGGGACGGTACGCAGGGCTACACCTTC
CASSRDGTQGYTF
>TRBV5-5|.|TRBD2|TRBJ2-1
TGTGCCAGCATCGACCTAGCGGGAGGGCCCAATGAGCAGTTCTTC
CASIDLAGGPNEQFF
>TRBV27|few|TRBD1|TRBJ1-2
TGTGCCAGCAGTTCCAAAATAGGACAGGGGGCAACCTATGGCTACACCTTC
CASSSKIGQGATYGYTF
>TRBV19|.|TRBD1|TRBJ1-6
TGTGCCAGTAGTACCATAAACAGGGGAGCACCCCTCCACTTT
CASSTINRGAPLHF
>TRBV12-3/TRBV12-4|many|.|TRBJ1-1
TGTGCCAGCAGTTTGTCAGAAGTAGCCGCTGAAGCTTTCTTT
CASSLSEVAAEAFF
>TRBV11-3|many|.|TRBJ2-2
TGTGCCAGCAGCCCTAAAGTGGCGGGGGAGCTGTTTTTT
CASSPKVAGELFF
>TRBV6-1|.|.|TRBJ2-7
TGTGCCAGCAGCGAAGTTGTCAGCATCTCCTACGAGCAGTACTTC
CASSEVVSISYEQYF
>TRBV6-1|few|TRBD1|TRBJ1-2
TGTGCCAGCCGTCATGGGACAGGGAACTATGGCTACACCTTC
CASRHGTGNYGYTF
>TRBV11-2|.|.|TRBJ1-1
TGCGCCAGCAGCCAAGAAATCGGGCAATTAGACTTGGTGAACACTGAAGCTTTCTTT
CASSQEIGQLDLVNTEAFF
>TRBV6-1|.|.|TRBJ2-1
TGTGCCACCCGGACGGTAAACAATGAGCAGTTCTTC
CATRTVNNEQFF
>TRBV20-1|few|.|TRBJ1-1
TGCAGTGCTAGGGACGGGGCCGCGAACACTGAAGCTTTCTTT
CSARDGAANTEAFF
>TRBV10-3|many|.|TRBJ2-4
TGTGCCATCAGTCAACCGGGACAAAACATTCAGTACTTC
CAISQPGQNIQYF
>TRBV6-1|.|.|TRBJ1-5
TGTGCCAGCAGTGAAGGATTCAATCAGCCCCAGCATTTT
CASSEGFNQPQHF
>TRBV29-1|.|.|TRBJ2-3
TGCAGCGTTGTTCCCGCCGCACCTAGCACAGATACGCAGTATTTT
CSVVPAAPSTDTQYF
>TRBV10-3|.|.|TRBJ2-7
TGTGCCATCAGTGATTCCAACTACGAGCAGTACTTC
CAISDSNYEQYF
>TRBV30|many|TRBD2|TRBJ2-2
TGTGCCTGGACCGGGACTAGGTACACCGGGGAGCTGTTTTTT
CAWTGTRYTGELFF
>TRBV28|few|TRBD2|TRBJ2-7
TGTGCCAGCAGTTTACAAGCGGGAGCAATTTACGAGCAGTACTTC
CASSLQAGAIYEQYF
>TRBV5-1|few|.|TRBJ2-7
TGCGCCAGCAGCGCGAGGGGCGCCAACTACGAGCAGTACTTC
CASSARGANYEQYF
>TRBV5-8|few|TRBD2|TRBJ2-2
TGTGCCAGCAGCTTGTTCACTAGCGGGCCTTACACCGGGGAGCTGTTTTTT
CASSLFTSGPYTGELFF
>TRBV20-1|.|TRBD2|TRBJ2-3
TGCAGTGCTAGAGATAAGCGGGAGGAAGATACGCAGTATTTT
CSARDKREEDTQYF
>TRBV28|.|TRBD2|TRBJ2-2
TGTGCCAGCATTCCCGCTAGCGGGAGGTACACCGGGGAGCTGTTTTTT
CASIPASGRYTGELFF
>TRBV28|many|.|TRBJ2-1
TGTGCCAGCAGGGGGACGGTAGCGGCGTCCTACAATGAGCAGTTCTTC
CASRGTVAASYNEQFF